The 32 T cell receptor beta chains in this list originate from one sample, sequenced in a study of T cell responses to AZD1222 COVID-19 vaccine. Using immunoSEQ multiplex PCR, the repertoire was profiled, and TCRdb retains in-frame clones only, with some absent. Found here are some 120,000 clones, roughly 80% of them singletons; the top ten hold roughly 9.9%. The material was peripheral blood, obtained on day 0 of AZD1222 vaccination. All receptors come from an adult in good health.

The rearrangement links TRBV5-6 to TRBJ1-5, with TRBD1 as a possible D gene (5 bases). Trimming took off 1 base at V and 5 bases at J, with 13 bases between the two ends. Per the germline V gene, CDR1 is SGHDT and CDR2 is YYEEEE. This CDR3 contains 15 residues. The CDR3 loop is CASSLQGRGDQPQHF. As DNA, the CDR3 is TGTGCCAGCAGCTTGCAGGGACGAGGCGATCAGCCCCAGCATTTT.

The genes are TRBV7-2 and TRBJ1-2; D call uncertain. This CDR3 has 13 residues. Germline CDR1 is SGHTA and CDR2 is FQGNSA. Trimming stripped 3 bases from V and 8 bases from J, with 13 bases between. CDR3 DNA sequence: TGTGCCAGCAGCTTCGACACGAGTCGGGGCTACACCTTC. This gives the protein CASSFDTSRGYTF.

This chain connects TRBV5-1 to TRBJ2-2; TRBD2 aligns across 7 bases. CDR3 length: 15 residues. V was pared by 4 bases and J by 6 bases, with 9 bases of the junction left unmatched. Germline loops: CDR1 SGHRS, CDR2 YFSETQ. CDR3 in DNA: TGCGCCAGCAGCCCGAGCGGGGACGGGTCCGGGGAGCTGTTTTTT. Amino acid sequence: CASSPSGDGSGELFF.

The sample holds a few counts of this clone. This sequence joins TRBV2 and TRBJ1-1, with TRBD1 identical over 7 bases. CDR1 SNHLY and CDR2 FYNNEI come from the germline V gene. The CDR3 spans 16 residues. V was clipped by 2 bases and J by 1 base; unmatched bases: 7. CDR3 protein: CASSEFIGGRNTEAFF. CDR3 nucleotide sequence: TGTGCCAGCAGTGAATTCATAGGGGGCCGGAACACTGAAGCTTTCTTT. Variable domain in full (rest from reference TRBV2 and TRBJ1-1): EPEVTQTPSHQVTQMGQEVILRCVPISNHLYFYWYRQILGQKVEFLVSFYNNEISEKSEIFDDQFSVERPDGSNFTLKIRSTKLEDSAMYFCASSEFIGGRNTEAFFGQGTRLTVV.

This clone occurred a few times. J is TRBJ1-6 and V is TRBV7-2; no definite D call. CDR3 size: 16 residues. Germline CDR1 reads SGHTA; CDR2 reads FQGNSA. The V and J ends lost 5 bases and 7 bases respectively, with 18 bases between them. CDR3 sequence reads: CASSLQLPKSNSPLHF. CDR3 in DNA: TGTGCCAGCAGCCTTCAGCTCCCAAAATCAAATTCACCCCTCCACTTT.

The chain combines TRBV18 with TRBJ1-4; D gene ambiguous. There are 13 residues in the CDR3. V dropped 3 bases and J dropped 7 bases, with 9 bases sitting between them. Germline CDR1 KGHSH, CDR2 LQKENI. CDR3 sequence reads: CASSPLGGEKLFF. The CDR3 DNA is TGTGCCAGCTCACCGTTGGGAGGTGAAAAACTGTTTTTT.

The chain uses TRBV6-5 and TRBJ1-6; D is ambiguous. The CDR3 consists of 14 residues. Deletions cut 3 bases from V and 9 bases from J, with 12 bases between. Germline CDR1 reads MNHEY; CDR2 reads SVGAGI. The chain's CDR3 is CASSYLAGTSPLHF. The DNA for the CDR3 is TGTGCCAGCAGTTATTTGGCGGGTACTTCACCCCTCCACTTT.

The rearrangement links TRBV24-1 to TRBJ1-5, with 10 nucleotides matching TRBD1. The CDR3 spans 16 residues. Germline trimming cut 4 bases from V and 9 bases from J; bases unmatched to any gene: 11. Per germline, CDR1 KGHDR and CDR2 SFDVKD. DNA of the CDR3: TGTGCCACCAGTGACCGAGGACAGGGGGGATTTCGGCCCCAGCATTTT. Translation: CATSDRGQGGFRPQHF.

The rearrangement links TRBV18 to TRBJ1-4, with D maybe TRBD1 (6 bases). Germline V gene lookup returns CDR1 KGHSH and CDR2 LQKENI. V dropped 2 bases and J dropped 6 bases, with 22 bases sitting between them. CDR3 length: 18 amino acids. This CDR3 is CASSPNSGTRTSDEKLFF. The CDR3 DNA reads TGTGCCAGCTCACCAAATTCCGGGACAAGAACATCTGATGAAAAACTGTTTTTT.

The chain carries TRBV5-1 and TRBJ1-1; D is undetermined. CDR3 length: 15 amino acids. CDR1 is SGHRS, CDR2 YFSETQ, per germline. With 3 bases removed from V and 0 bases from J, the gap between germline ends came to 12 bases. The CDR3 spells CASSSPGGLNTEAFF. As DNA, the CDR3 is TGCGCCAGCAGCTCCCCCGGAGGATTGAACACTGAAGCTTTCTTT.

This clone was detected only once. V gene TRBV3-1 (or the pseudogene TRBV3-2) combines with J gene TRBJ1-5; D possibly corresponds to TRBD1 (6 bases). V was clipped by 0 bases and J by 9 bases, with 12 bases between them. The CDR3 sequence is 14 residues long. CDR1 and CDR2 from the germline V gene are LGHDT and YNNKEL (reference sequence). This chain's CDR3 is CASSQDNRAVPQHF. As DNA, the CDR3 is TGTGCCAGCAGCCAAGATAACAGGGCGGTGCCCCAGCATTTT.

The rearrangement links TRBV9 to TRBJ2-2; D is possibly TRBD1 or TRBD2 (6 bases each). Trimming removed 0 bases at V and 0 bases at J, with 9 bases between. The CDR3 length is 16 residues. Germline CDR1 reads SGDLS; CDR2 reads YYNGEE. In nucleotides, the CDR3 is TGTGCCAGCAGCGTAGCCGGGGGCGCGAACACCGGGGAGCTGTTTTTT. As protein: CASSVAGGANTGELFF.

About this clone itself: Other DNA sequences in this specimen translate into the identical CDR3. The rearrangement joins TRBV3-1 (or the pseudogene TRBV3-2) to TRBJ2-2; no firm D call. Germline CDR1 is LGHDT and CDR2 is YNNKEL (reference sequence). This CDR3 has 15 amino acids. V was pared by 3 bases and J by 4 bases, with 12 bases between. The CDR3 sequence is CASSHLLVSTGELFF. The CDR3 DNA is TGTGCCAGCAGCCATCTCCTAGTGAGCACCGGGGAGCTGTTTTTT.

Worth noting for this clone: In the same sample, other DNA sequences code for this CDR3. The V and J genes are TRBV27 and TRBJ2-5; D gene unclear. CDR1 is MNHEY, CDR2 SMNVEV, per germline (reference sequence). V was trimmed by 5 bases and J by 0 bases, leaving 7 bases between them. The CDR3 extends over 13 amino acids. This CDR3 reads CASSISYQETQYF. CDR3 nucleotide sequence: TGTGCCAGCAGTATCTCCTACCAAGAGACCCAGTACTTC.

This rearrangement joins TRBV19 to TRBJ2-7; possible D gene TRBD1, 6 bases. This CDR3 is built from 15 residues. V lost 9 bases, J lost 5 bases, and 23 bases lay in between. The germline gives CDR1 LNHDA, CDR2 SQIVND (reference sequence). The CDR3 spells CASRTLQGPPDEQYF. DNA of the CDR3: TGTGCCAGCCGAACCTTACAGGGTCCCCCGGACGAGCAGTACTTC.

The chain carries TRBV5-1 and TRBJ2-7, with TRBD2 identical over 7 bases. This CDR3 is built from 15 residues. The J segment lost 2 bases and the V segment lost 4 bases, leaving 9 bases of the junction unmatched. Germline V CDR1 and CDR2: SGHRS, YFSETQ. The CDR3 is CASSPAPAGTYEQYF. For the CDR3, the DNA is TGCGCCAGCAGCCCCGCCCCAGCGGGGACCTACGAGCAGTACTTC.

The chain recombines TRBV5-1 with TRBJ2-1, with D tentatively TRBD1 or TRBD2 (5 bases each). Germline CDR1 SGHRS, CDR2 YFSETQ. Trimming shortened V by 4 bases and J by 5 bases, and 16 bases separated the two germline ends. The CDR3 runs to 15 residues. The CDR3 DNA is TGCGCCAGCAGCCAGGGACCCGGTGGCGACAATGAGCAGTTCTTC. The encoded protein is CASSQGPGGDNEQFF.

V gene TRBV27 combines with J gene TRBJ2-1, with 7 nucleotides matching TRBD2. The length of the CDR3 is 15 residues. Germline CDR1 MNHEY, CDR2 SMNVEV (reference sequence). With V trimmed by 9 bases and J by 2 bases, 10 bases remained unmatched. The CDR3 sequence: CASASAGVAYNEQFF. The DNA for the CDR3 is TGTGCCAGTGCTTCGGCGGGGGTAGCCTACAATGAGCAGTTCTTC.

This clone occurred once. The chain carries TRBV9 and TRBJ2-7; the D is unclear. The V end lost 4 bases, the J end lost 3 bases, and 14 bases lay between the germline ends. CDR3 length: 14 amino acids. The germline gives CDR1 SGDLS, CDR2 YYNGEE. Here the CDR3 reads CASSPRWVFYEQYF. CDR3 coding DNA: TGTGCCAGCAGCCCCCGATGGGTATTCTACGAGCAGTACTTC.

This clone was found once. This rearrangement joins TRBV5-5 to TRBJ1-1, with D hard to call. Trimming pared 0 bases from V and 8 bases from J, leaving 5 bases between. The CDR3 contains 11 residues. The germline gives CDR1 SGHKS, CDR2 YYEKEE (reference sequence). This CDR3 is CASSLGREAFF. Written as DNA, the CDR3 is TGTGCCAGCAGCTTGGGAAGGGAAGCTTTCTTT.

V is TRBV19 and J is TRBJ2-1; a possible D gene is TRBD2 (5 bases). This CDR3 spans 13 amino acids. CDR1 and CDR2 from the germline V gene are LNHDA and SQIVND (reference sequence). Between the trimmed V and J ends, which lost 10 bases and 6 bases, there was a span of 16 bases. The CDR3 loop reads CATSSGVSNEQFF. In DNA, the CDR3 is TGTGCCACCTCTTCCGGGGTTAGCAATGAGCAGTTCTTC.

CDR3 nucleotides: TGTGCCAGCAGCGTGGCGCGCTCCGGGGAGCTGTTTTTT. Its translation: CASSVARSGELFF. This rearrangement joins TRBV6-5 to TRBJ2-2; D is uncertain. V was pared by 6 bases and J by 6 bases, with 11 bases between. Germline V CDR1 and CDR2: MNHEY, SVGAGI. This CDR3 contains 13 residues.

V and J are TRBV5-1 and TRBJ2-5, with TRBD1 matching over 8 bases. The ends lost 2 bases at V and 5 bases at J; junction bases unmatched: 8. CDR1 SGHRS and CDR2 YFSETQ come from the germline V gene. The CDR3 totals 15 residues. The CDR3 sequence: CASSLGPGGEETQYF. CDR3 bases: TGCGCCAGCAGCTTAGGTCCAGGGGGCGAGGAGACCCAGTACTTC.

This clone was observed a few times. The rearrangement links TRBV18 to TRBJ1-4; possible D gene TRBD1, 6 bases. Trimming left V 6 bases short and J 0 bases short, with 17 bases between. The CDR3 has 17 residues. Germline V gene lookup returns CDR1 KGHSH and CDR2 LQKENI. The CDR3 spells CASSRGQGSATNEKLFF. The CDR3 DNA reads TGTGCCAGCTCCCGTGGGCAGGGGTCGGCAACTAATGAAAAACTGTTTTTT. Together with reference TRBV18 and TRBJ1-4, the CDR3 gives the full variable domain: NAGVMQNPRHLVRRRGQEARLRCSPMKGHSHVYWYRQLPEEGLKFMVYLQKENIIDESGMPKERFSAEFPKEGPSILRIQQVVRGDSAAYFCASSRGQGSATNEKLFFGSGTQLSVL.

V gene TRBV9 combines with J gene TRBJ2-1; D tentatively reads TRBD1 or TRBD2 (6 bases each). The germline V gene has CDR1 SGDLS and CDR2 YYNGEE. With 5 bases removed from V and 0 bases from J, the gap between germline ends came to 15 bases. The CDR3 totals 16 residues. The CDR3 protein is CASRSGASSSYNEQFF. The CDR3 DNA reads as TGTGCCAGCAGATCGGGGGCCTCCAGCTCCTACAATGAGCAGTTCTTC.

The CDR3 DNA reads TGTGCCAGCAGTTTGGAACTTGGGACAGGAAATGGCTACACCTTC. Protein sequence: CASSLELGTGNGYTF. The chain is built from TRBV28 and TRBJ1-2; 8 positions agree with TRBD1. Germline CDR1 and CDR2: MDHEN and SYDVKM. V shed 3 bases, J shed 6 bases, and the junction held 9 bases outside the gene matches. The CDR3 is made up of 15 amino acids.

V is TRBV12-3 or TRBV12-4 and J is TRBJ2-5; D possibly uses TRBD1 or TRBD2 (5 bases each). The CDR3 sequence is 12 residues long. Trimming shortened V by 6 bases and J by 5 bases, and 10 bases separated the two germline ends. The CDR3 coding sequence is TGTGCCAGCAGCGCGAGGGGTGAGACCCAGTACTTC. Its protein product is CASSARGETQYF.

Only one count was recorded for this clone. The V gene is TRBV24-1, the J gene TRBJ2-1, with D tentatively TRBD1 (6 bases). From germline, CDR1 is KGHDR and CDR2 SFDVKD. Trimming left V 4 bases short and J 5 bases short, with 17 bases between. CDR3 size: 16 residues. CDR3 bases: TGTGCCACCAGTGACTCAACAGGGCCTGAGGACAATGAGCAGTTCTTC. Its translation: CATSDSTGPEDNEQFF.

This chain joins TRBV5-1 and TRBJ1-3; tentatively, D is TRBD1 (5 bases). This CDR3 has 14 amino acids. V was trimmed by 8 bases and J by 4 bases, leaving 16 bases between them. In germline, CDR1 is SGHRS, CDR2 YFSETQ. This CDR3 reads CASLPGPGGNTIYF. The CDR3 bases are TGCGCCAGTTTACCGGGACCAGGGGGAAACACCATATATTTT.

J is TRBJ2-7 and V is TRBV4-1; 7 bases map to TRBD2. The junction had 12 bases not matched to a gene; V was cut back by 6 bases and J by 1 base. CDR1 MGHRA and CDR2 YSYEKL come from the germline V gene. The CDR3 runs 16 residues. The CDR3 DNA sequence: TGCGCCAGCAGTTCCCCCGGGACTACCAGGTCCTACGAGCAGTACTTC. This gives the protein CASSSPGTTRSYEQYF.

The V gene is TRBV10-3, the J gene TRBJ1-5; D is unresolved. V shed 3 bases and J shed 2 bases, with 8 bases lying between them. The CDR3 length is 14 residues. Germline CDR1 reads ENHRY; CDR2 reads SYGVKD. The CDR3 sequence is CAISDSDGNQPQHF. DNA for the CDR3: TGTGCCATCAGTGACTCCGACGGCAATCAGCCCCAGCATTTT.

Concerning this clone itself: The junction shows a germline mismatch at one end, possibly a read error. V usage is TRBV30 and J usage is TRBJ1-1; D possibly corresponds to TRBD1 (6 bases). The germline CDR1 and CDR2 sequences are GTSNPN and SVGIG (reference sequence). The CDR3 has 13 amino acids. The CDR3: CAWSVGQGTEAFF. CDR3 nucleotide sequence: TGTGCCTGGAGTGTGGGGCAGGGGACTGAGGCTTTCTTT.